This T cell receptor beta chain came from a study of blood T cell repertoires in COVID-19 (dated by TCRdb to the early 2020s). Describing the broader study: Collaborator samples came from the United States, Italy and Spain and covered acute and convalescent phases of COVID-19. The material from the prospective study consisted of cDNA or gDNA derived from T cells, B-cell-depleted T cells, or PBMCs. The dataset comprised deeply sampled blood TCRbeta repertoires from subjects exposed to, actively infected with, or recovered from COVID-19. The repertoires were released in a freely available public database intended as a resource for research on the immune response to SARS-CoV-2. The samples were drawn from two sources: the first 160 participants of the ongoing ImmuneRACE study, and fewer than 1,500 subjects contributed by 6 global collaborators. The sample metadata nearly always contained a de-identified subject ID, COVID-19 status, age in years and sex. Where available, HLA class I and class II types were taken from metadata supplied by the sample provider and were not determined by assay-based typing.

Remarks on this clone: It has no known antigen specificity. The record has no base qualities; no much larger clone is one base away.

TCRbeta CDR3 regions were amplified from genomic DNA using the immunoSEQ Assay, a bias-controlled multiplex PCR. On the authors' methods: Within the assay, amplification of reference gene primers was used to estimate how many nucleated cells each sample contained. Sequence reads were collapsed and filtered to measure the absolute abundance of every unique TCRbeta CDR3 rearrangement. Productive Simpson clonality was computed per sample as the square root of Simpson's diversity index over productive rearrangements. TCRdb re-hosts the immuneACCESS table, in-frame sequences only. Its copies lack some clones; in the studies checked, an unresolved V gene accounts for under half of them, and the cause for the rest is not known. V and J calls and clone size come straight from that table; D and trimming were deduced from the DNA. For this sample there are over 85,000 clones; 70% to 90% appear just once. The top ten hold 4.5% to 5% of the sample.

The germline V gene (reference sequence) specifies DFQATT as CDR1 and SNEGSKA as CDR2. The junction shows trimming of 5 bases on V and 8 bases on J, plus 9 bases between the germline ends. CDR3 length: 10 amino acids, cysteine to phenylalanine. Only CDR3 DNA is held: 30 bases, read in frame from base 1. Whole blood was collected in K2EDTA tubes by collaborating institutions according to the institutions' own protocols. For TCRbeta analysis, collaborators shipped samples in one of three forms: frozen whole blood, isolated PBMCs, or DNA extracted from either of those sample types. Paper-wide results and their limitations: The amount of clinical and demographic metadata varied by source and participant and was provided uncurated.

The sample was peripheral blood. The V and J segments used are TRBV20-1 and TRBJ1-2; the D gene cannot be resolved reliably. The receptor was isolated from a human donor in a cohort sampled during active COVID-19. The nucleotide sequence reads as follows: TGCAGTGCTCCCTACCGGGGCTACACCTTC. Translation gives CSAPYRGYTF.